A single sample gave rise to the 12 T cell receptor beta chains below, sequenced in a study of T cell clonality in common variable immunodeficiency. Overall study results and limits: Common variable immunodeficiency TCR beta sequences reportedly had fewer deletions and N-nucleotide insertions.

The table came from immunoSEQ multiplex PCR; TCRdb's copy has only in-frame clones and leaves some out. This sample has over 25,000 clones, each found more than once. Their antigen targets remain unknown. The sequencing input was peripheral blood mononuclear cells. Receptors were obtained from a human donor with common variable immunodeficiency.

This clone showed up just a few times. This CDR3 is CASSNQGGNQPQHF. CDR3 bases read: TGTGCCAGTAGTAATCAAGGGGGCAATCAGCCC. The chain recombines TRBV19 with TRBJ1-5, with a weak D call TRBD1 (5 bases). The read ends 3 residues shy of where the CDR3 ends; the end is completed using the germline J gene. CDR1 and CDR2 (germline): LNHDA, SQIVND (reference sequence). This CDR3 region has 14 residues. Trimming removed 4 bases at V and 2 bases at J, with 9 bases between. The whole variable domain, filled in from reference TRBV19 and TRBJ1-5, reads DGGITQSPKYLFRKEGQNVTLSCEQNLNHDAMYWYRQDPGQGLRLIYYSQIVNDFQKGDIAEGYSVSREKKESFPLTVTSAQKNPTAFYLCASSNQGGNQPQHFGDGTRLSIL.

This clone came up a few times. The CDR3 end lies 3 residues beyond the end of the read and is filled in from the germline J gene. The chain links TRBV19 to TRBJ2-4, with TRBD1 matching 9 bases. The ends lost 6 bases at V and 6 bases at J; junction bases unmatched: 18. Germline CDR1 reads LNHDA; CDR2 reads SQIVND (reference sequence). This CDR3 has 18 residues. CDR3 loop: CASRTTGGARGPGNIQYF. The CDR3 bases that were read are TGTGCCAGTAGAACGACAGGGGGGGCGCGGGGGCCGGGAAACATT. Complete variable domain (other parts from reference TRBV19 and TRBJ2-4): DGGITQSPKYLFRKEGQNVTLSCEQNLNHDAMYWYRQDPGQGLRLIYYSQIVNDFQKGDIAEGYSVSREKKESFPLTVTSAQKNPTAFYLCASRTTGGARGPGNIQYFGAGTRLSVL.

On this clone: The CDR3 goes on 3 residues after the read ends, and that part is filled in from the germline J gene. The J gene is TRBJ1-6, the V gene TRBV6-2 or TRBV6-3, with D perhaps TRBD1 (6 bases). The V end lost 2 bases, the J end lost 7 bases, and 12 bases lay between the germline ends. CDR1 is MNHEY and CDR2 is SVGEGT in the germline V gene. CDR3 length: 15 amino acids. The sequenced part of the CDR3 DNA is TGTGCCAGCAGTTACCCCGGGCAGGGGAATTCACCC. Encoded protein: CASSYPGQGNSP. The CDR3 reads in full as CASSYPGQGNSPLHF.

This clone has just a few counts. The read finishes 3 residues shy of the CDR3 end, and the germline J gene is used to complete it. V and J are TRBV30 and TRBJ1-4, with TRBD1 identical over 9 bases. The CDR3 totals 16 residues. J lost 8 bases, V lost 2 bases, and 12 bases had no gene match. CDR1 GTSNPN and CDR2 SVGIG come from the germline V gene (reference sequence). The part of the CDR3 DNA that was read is TGTGCCTGGAGTCCCCCCGGACAGGGGTGGAAGGAAAAA. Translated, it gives CAWSPPGQGWKEK. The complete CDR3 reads CAWSPPGQGWKEKLFF.

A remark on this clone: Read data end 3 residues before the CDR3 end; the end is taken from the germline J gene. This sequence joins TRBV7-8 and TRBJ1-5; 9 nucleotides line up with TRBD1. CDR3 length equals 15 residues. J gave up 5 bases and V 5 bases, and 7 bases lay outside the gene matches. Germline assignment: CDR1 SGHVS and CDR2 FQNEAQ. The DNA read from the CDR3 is TGTGCCAGCAGCCAAGATGGGACAGGGCATCAGCCC. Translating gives CASSQDGTGHQP. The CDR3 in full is CASSQDGTGHQPQHF.

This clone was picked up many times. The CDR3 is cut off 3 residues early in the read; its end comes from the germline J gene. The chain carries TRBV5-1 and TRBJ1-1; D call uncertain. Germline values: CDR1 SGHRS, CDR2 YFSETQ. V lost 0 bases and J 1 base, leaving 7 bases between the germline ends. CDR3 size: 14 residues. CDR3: CASSLEGGNTEAFF. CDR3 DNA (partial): TGCGCCAGCAGCTTGGAAGGCGGGAACACTGAA.

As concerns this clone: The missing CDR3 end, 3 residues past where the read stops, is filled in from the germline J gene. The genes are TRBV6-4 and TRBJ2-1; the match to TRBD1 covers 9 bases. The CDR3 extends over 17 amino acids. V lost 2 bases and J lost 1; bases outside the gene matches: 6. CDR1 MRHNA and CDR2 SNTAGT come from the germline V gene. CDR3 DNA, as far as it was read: TGTGCCAGCAGTGACCCCGTGGACAGGGGTTCCTACAATGAG. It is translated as CASSDPVDRGSYNE. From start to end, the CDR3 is CASSDPVDRGSYNEQFF.

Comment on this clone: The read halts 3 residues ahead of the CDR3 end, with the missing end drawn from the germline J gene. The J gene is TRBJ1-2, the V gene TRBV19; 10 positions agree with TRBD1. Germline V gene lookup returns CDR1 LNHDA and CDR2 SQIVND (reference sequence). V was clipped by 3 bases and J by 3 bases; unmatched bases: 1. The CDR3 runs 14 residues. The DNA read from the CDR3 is TGTGCCAGTAGTATGACAGGGGGCTACTATGGC. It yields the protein CASSMTGGYYG. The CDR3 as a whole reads CASSMTGGYYGYTF.

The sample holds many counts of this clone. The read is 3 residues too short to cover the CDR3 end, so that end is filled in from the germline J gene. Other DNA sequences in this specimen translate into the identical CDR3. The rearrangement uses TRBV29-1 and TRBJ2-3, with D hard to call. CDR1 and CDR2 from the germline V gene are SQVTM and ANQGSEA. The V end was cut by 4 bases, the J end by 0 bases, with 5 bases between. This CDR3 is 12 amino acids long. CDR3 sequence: CSVVLSTDTQYF. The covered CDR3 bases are TGCAGCGTTGTTCTCAGCACAGATACG.

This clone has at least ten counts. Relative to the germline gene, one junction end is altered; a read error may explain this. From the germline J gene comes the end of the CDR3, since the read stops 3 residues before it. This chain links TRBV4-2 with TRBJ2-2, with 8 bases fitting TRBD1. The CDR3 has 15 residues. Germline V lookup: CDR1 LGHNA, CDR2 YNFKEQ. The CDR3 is CASSDRGVDTGELFF. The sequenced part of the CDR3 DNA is TGCGCCAGCAGCGACAGGGGTGTCGACACCGGGGAG.

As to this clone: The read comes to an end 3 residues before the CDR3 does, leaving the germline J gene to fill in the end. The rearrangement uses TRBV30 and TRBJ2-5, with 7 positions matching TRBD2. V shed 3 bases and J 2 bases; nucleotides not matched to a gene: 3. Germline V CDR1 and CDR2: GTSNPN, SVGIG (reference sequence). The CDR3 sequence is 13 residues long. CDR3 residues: CAWSWGGQETQYF. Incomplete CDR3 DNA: TGTGCCTGGAGCTGGGGGGGGCAAGAGACC. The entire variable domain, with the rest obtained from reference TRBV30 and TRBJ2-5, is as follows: SQTIHQWPATLVQPVGSPLSLECTVEGTSNPNLYWYRQAAGRGLQLLFYSVGIGQISSEVPQNLSASRPQDRQFILSSKKLLLSDSGFYLCAWSWGGQETQYFGPGTRLLVL.

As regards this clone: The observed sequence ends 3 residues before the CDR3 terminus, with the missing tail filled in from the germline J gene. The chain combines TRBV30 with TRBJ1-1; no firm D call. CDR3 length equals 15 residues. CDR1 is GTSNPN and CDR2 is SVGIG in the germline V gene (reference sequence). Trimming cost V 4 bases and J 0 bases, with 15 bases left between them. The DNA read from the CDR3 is TGTGCCTGGACGGGGAAGGTGGCTTTGAACACTGAA. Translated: CAWTGKVALNTE. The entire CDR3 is CAWTGKVALNTEAFF.